This T cell receptor (beta chain) was obtained from a study of healthy donors' naive CD4 and CD8 T cells. A linear amplification protocol produced the TCR libraries from about 0.45 ug of total RNA. TCRdb reprocessed the reads with MiXCR, giving one entry per CDR3 protein. This sample has 200,000 or so distinct CDR3 sequences, with 65% to 75% found just once. The germline CDR1 and CDR2 sequences are SQVTM and ANQGSEA. CDR3 size: 15 residues. V lost 0 bases to trimming and J lost 0 bases, with 8 bases between them. The sequencing sample was made of naive CD4+ and CD8+ T cells sorted from blood, pooled from several donors. The V call is TRBV29-1, the J call TRBJ2-2; either TRBD1 or TRBD2 may fit D (5 bases each). The clonotype comes from a pool of human donors in good health; the sample pools cells from several healthy donors. CDR3 amino acids: CSVEEQGANTGELFF. The CDR3 coding sequence is TGCAGCGTTGAAGAGCAGGGAGCGAACACCGGGGAGCTGTTTTTT.